What follows are 15 T cell receptor beta chains derived from one specimen sequenced in a study of blood T cells in healthy people across ages (dated by TCRdb to the mid-2010s). Receptor amplification or capture employed 5' RACE. This sample was sequenced with an Illumina HiSeq 2500. A second PCR of about 6 to 12 cycles was performed with a sample-barcoded 5' primer and a J-beta primer mix. Using fastp trimming at Q25 and MiXCR clonotype assembly, TCRdb reanalyzed the public sequencing data and kept in-frame beta chains. Rows are unified per CDR3 protein, each entry keeping the most common DNA and genes. In this sample the table shows hundreds of thousands of distinct CDR3 sequences, 48% of which occur a single time. The ten largest clonotypes hold around 15% of the sample. The material sequenced was blood. Receptors originate from a man aged 25 to 40 in good health.

The chain has TRBV7-3 and TRBJ2-1; 7 nucleotides line up with TRBD1. The V gene's germline CDR1 is SGHTA and CDR2 FQGTGA. J gave up 5 bases and V 7 bases, and 5 bases lay outside the gene matches. This CDR3 is 13 amino acids long. Written as DNA, the CDR3 is TGTGCCAGCACCCGACAGGGCCACAATGAGCAGTTCTTC. This translates into CASTRQGHNEQFF.

The chain links TRBV30 to TRBJ2-7; TRBD1 matches 11 bases. This CDR3 has 13 amino acids. V trimming: 4 bases; J trimming: 6 bases; junction bases outside the gene matches: 5. Germline values: CDR1 GTSNPN, CDR2 SVGIG (reference sequence). As DNA, the CDR3 is TGTGCCTGGAATCGGGACAGGGGGACCGAGCAGTACTTC. Protein product: CAWNRDRGTEQYF.

The rearrangement links TRBV7-9 to TRBJ1-1, with TRBD1 matching over 11 bases. Germline CDR1 and CDR2: SEHNR and FQNEAQ (reference sequence). J gave up 4 bases and V 1 base, and 5 bases lay outside the gene matches. CDR3 size: 16 residues. This chain's CDR3 is CASSLDGTGGFTEAFF. The CDR3 DNA reads as TGTGCCAGCAGCTTAGATGGGACAGGGGGGTTCACTGAAGCTTTCTTT.

The gene calls are TRBV7-9 and TRBJ1-2, with D possibly TRBD1 on 5 matching bases. The germline V and J ends were trimmed by 6 bases and 2 bases, with 22 bases remaining between them. The germline V gene encodes CDR1 SEHNR and CDR2 FQNEAQ (reference sequence). The CDR3 sequence is 17 residues long. CDR3 DNA: TGTGCCAGCAGACCGACCGGGGCAGGGCCCGCAAACTATGGCTACACCTTC. Translation gives CASRPTGAGPANYGYTF.

The chain uses TRBV29-1 and TRBJ2-7; a weak D match, TRBD1 (5 bases). Trimming took off 4 bases at V and 4 bases at J, with 11 bases between the two ends. The CDR3 spans 12 residues. Germline CDR1 is SQVTM and CDR2 is ANQGSEA. The CDR3 reads CSVGIREYEQYF. The CDR3 DNA follows: TGCAGCGTTGGAATCAGGGAATACGAGCAGTACTTC.

This clonotype was found a few times. The chain has TRBV7-3 and TRBJ2-1, with 7 bases that match TRBD2. Per germline, CDR1 SGHTA and CDR2 FQGTGA. The J segment lost 3 bases and the V segment lost 4 bases, leaving 6 bases of the junction unmatched. There are 15 residues in the CDR3. This CDR3 is CASSSRAGLYNEQFF. The CDR3 coding sequence is TGTGCCAGCAGCTCCCGAGCGGGACTCTACAATGAGCAGTTCTTC.

V gene TRBV2 combines with J gene TRBJ1-6, with D perhaps matching TRBD1 (5 bases). The CDR3 loop spans 17 amino acids. V lost 11 bases to trimming and J lost 6 bases, with 26 bases between them. Per germline, CDR1 SNHLY and CDR2 FYNNEI. CDR3 sequence (DNA): TGTGCCTCCCGGGGGAGGGGCCTCCACCTCGGTAATTCACCCCTCCACTTT. It is translated as CASRGRGLHLGNSPLHF.

The table lists this clonotype with many counts. This sequence joins TRBV11-2 and TRBJ2-1, with 7 bases identical to TRBD1. The CDR3 length is 15 residues. The ends lost 1 base at V and 6 bases at J; junction bases unmatched: 6. CDR1 and CDR2 (germline): SGHAT, FQNNGV. The DNA for the CDR3 is TGTGCCAGCAGCTTAGTGGGACAGTCTTTCAATGAGCAGTTCTTC. Translating gives CASSLVGQSFNEQFF.

The rearrangement joins TRBV7-2 to TRBJ2-5; 9 bases match TRBD2. The CDR3 is made up of 19 amino acids. Germline CDR1 SGHTA, CDR2 FQGNSA. With 4 bases clipped from V and 9 bases from J, the junction kept 24 bases outside the gene matches. CDR3 bases: TGTGCCAGCAGCTCAAGGGAGGTAGCGGGGGCCTATTTCTCGGAGGCCCAGTACTTC. It specifies CASSSREVAGAYFSEAQYF.

This clonotype was detected only a few times. The chain uses TRBV7-2 and TRBJ2-7, with 8 bases identical to TRBD2. Germline V gene sequence: CDR1 SGHTA, CDR2 FQGNSA. V lost 1 base to trimming and J lost 0 bases; unmatched junction nucleotides: 14. The CDR3 loop spans 19 amino acids. The CDR3 sequence is CASSLDAGGLYISSYEQYF. The CDR3 bases are TGTGCCAGCAGCTTAGACGCGGGGGGACTATACATAAGCTCCTACGAGCAGTACTTC.

This clonotype was seen more than once but under ten times. At one of its ends the junction is not consistent with the germline gene, which may arise from a read error. Written as DNA, the CDR3 is TGTGCCAGCAGCCTAGGGGACAGGGGTCATCAGCCCCAGCATTTT. Amino acids: CASSLGDRGHQPQHF. The chain couples TRBV13 to TRBJ1-5; 10 positions agree with TRBD1. This CDR3 comprises 15 residues. Germline CDR1 reads PRHDT; CDR2 reads FYEKMQ (reference sequence).

At least ten counts were recorded for this clonotype. The V gene is TRBV3-1, the J gene TRBJ2-3; D is unclear. The CDR3 extends over 12 amino acids. CDR1 is LGHDT, CDR2 YNNKEL, per germline (reference sequence). The V and J ends lost 4 bases and 5 bases respectively, with 7 bases between them. The CDR3 sequence: CASSLNRDTQYF. The CDR3 DNA reads TGTGCCAGCAGCCTCAACCGAGATACGCAGTATTTT.

V gene TRBV12-3 or TRBV12-4 combines with J gene TRBJ2-7, with 8 nucleotides matching TRBD1. CDR3 length equals 15 residues. V shed 9 bases and J 0 bases; nucleotides not matched to a gene: 10. The CDR3 DNA reads as TGTGCCAGTCGGGGACAGGTCGGCTTCTCCTACGAGCAGTACTTC. Translation gives CASRGQVGFSYEQYF.

CDR3 sequence reads: CASSASGGGLDEQYF. CDR3 in DNA: TGTGCCAGCAGCGCTTCCGGCGGGGGCCTTGATGAGCAGTACTTC. The rearrangement links TRBV9 to TRBJ2-4; TRBD2 is a possible D gene (7 bases). The CDR3 is 15 amino acids. The V end lost 3 bases, the J end lost 13 bases, and 23 bases lay between the germline ends. CDR1 and CDR2 (germline): SGDLS, YYNGEE.

This clonotype was picked up a small number of times. The chain uses TRBV27 and TRBJ2-3; D unresolved. The V gene lost 8 bases and the J gene lost 4 bases, with 16 bases spanning the gap. The germline gives CDR1 MNHEY, CDR2 SMNVEV (reference sequence). The CDR3 length is 14 residues. The CDR3 reads CASGQNGLSDTQYF. CDR3 DNA: TGTGCCAGCGGCCAAAACGGGTTATCAGATACGCAGTATTTT.